This T cell receptor (beta chain) appears in the sequencing data of a study of shared clonotypes between healthy human individuals. Study-wide results and limits: Non-shared clonotypes had lower generation probabilities than clonotypes shared by all four sorted-subset donors. Even with large depth, rarefaction showed that sorted-subset sequencing was incomplete.

The table came from immunoSEQ multiplex PCR; TCRdb's copy has only in-frame clones and leaves some out. The top ten clones hold more than 0.1% of a sample with around 2,000,000 clones, 95% of them seen once. The CDR3 sequence is 13 residues long. Germline CDR1 reads SNHLY; CDR2 reads FYNNEI. The germline V and J ends were trimmed by 5 bases and 4 bases, with 10 bases remaining between them. Turning to this clone: The antigen is undetermined.

Sequenced sample: naive CD4+ T cells sorted from blood. Subset here: CD45RA+ positively selected. This chain joins TRBV2 and TRBJ2-3; D could derive from TRBD1 or TRBD2 (5 bases each). The receptor's source is a man younger than 35 in good health. CDR3 loop: CASSNQGADTQYF. In DNA form, the CDR3 reads TGTGCCAGCAGTAACCAGGGAGCAGATACGCAGTATTTT. Complete variable domain (other parts from reference TRBV2 and TRBJ2-3): EPEVTQTPSHQVTQMGQEVILRCVPISNHLYFYWYRQILGQKVEFLVSFYNNEISEKSEIFDDQFSVERPDGSNFTLKIRSTKLEDSAMYFCASSNQGADTQYFGPGTRLTVL.